Presented here are 30 T cell receptor beta chains from one specimen sequenced in a study of shared clonotypes between healthy human individuals. Sequencing used immunoSEQ multiplex PCR; TCRdb keeps in-frame clones, though not all of them. The sample contains about 490,000 clones, approximately 80% of which appear only once. Material for sequencing was PBMCs. These receptors were taken from a woman aged 40 to 50 in good health. Some clones in this sample may be carry-over from other donors' samples.

The chain has TRBV2 and TRBJ2-5; D unclear. Trimming took off 7 bases at V and 4 bases at J, with 10 bases between the two ends. This CDR3 contains 12 residues. Germline CDR1 SNHLY, CDR2 FYNNEI. The CDR3 protein is CASTYQAETQYF. In DNA form, the CDR3 reads TGTGCCAGCACCTATCAGGCAGAGACCCAGTACTTC.

This chain links TRBV5-1 with TRBJ2-1; 13 bases fit TRBD2. The germline V gene has CDR1 SGHRS and CDR2 YFSETQ. This CDR3 is 15 amino acids long. V lost 4 bases to trimming and J lost 8 bases; unmatched junction nucleotides: 6. This chain's CDR3 is CASSGRTSGSDEQFF. As DNA, the CDR3 is TGCGCCAGCAGCGGTCGGACTAGCGGGAGCGATGAGCAGTTCTTC.

The rearrangement joins TRBV6-1 to TRBJ1-5; TRBD1 matches at 7 bases. Germline CDR1 is MNHNS and CDR2 is SASEGT. V shed 0 bases, J shed 5 bases, and the junction held 1 base outside the gene matches. This CDR3 has 14 residues. CDR3 residues: CASSEATGDQPQHF. CDR3 sequence (DNA): TGTGCCAGCAGTGAAGCCACAGGGGATCAGCCCCAGCATTTT.

This rearrangement joins TRBV2 to TRBJ1-2; D is undetermined. Germline V CDR1 and CDR2: SNHLY, FYNNEI. This CDR3 contains 12 residues. Trimming took 5 bases from V and 5 from J, leaving 9 bases between them. This CDR3 is CASSWLPYGYTF. In nucleotides, the CDR3 is TGTGCCAGCAGTTGGCTCCCGTATGGCTACACCTTC.

As DNA, the CDR3 is TGTGCCAGCAGCCAAGACAGGGGCGGCGAGACCCAGTACTTC. Residues: CASSQDRGGETQYF. V and J are TRBV7-7 and TRBJ2-5; TRBD1 matches at 8 bases. CDR1 and CDR2 (germline): SSHAT, FNYEAQ (reference sequence). The CDR3 runs 14 residues. J lost 5 bases, V lost 5 bases, and 7 bases had no gene match.

The rearrangement joins TRBV2 to TRBJ2-2, with 9 nucleotides matching TRBD2. The CDR3 has 15 residues. Germline V gene lookup returns CDR1 SNHLY and CDR2 FYNNEI. The ends lost 7 bases at V and 6 bases at J; junction bases unmatched: 9. The CDR3 sequence is CASKLASGIAGELFF. The CDR3 DNA follows: TGTGCCAGCAAGCTGGCTAGCGGGATTGCCGGGGAGCTGTTTTTT.

The CDR3 sequence is CASSPSPWSSGWANEQFF. The CDR3 DNA is TGTGCCAGCAGCCCTTCCCCCTGGTCTAGCGGGTGGGCGAATGAGCAGTTCTTC. This sequence joins TRBV28 and TRBJ2-1; 8 positions match TRBD2. CDR1 and CDR2 (germline): MDHEN, SYDVKM. CDR3 size: 18 residues. J was trimmed by 7 bases and V by 6 bases; bases with no gene match: 20.

The CDR3 coding sequence is TGTGCCAGCAGCTTAAGATATCTCTCTGGAAACACCATATATTTT. Amino acids: CASSLRYLSGNTIYF. The chain has TRBV11-2 and TRBJ1-3; D remains ambiguous. The CDR3 is made up of 15 amino acids. The V gene lost 2 bases and the J gene lost 0 bases, with 8 bases spanning the gap. The germline V gene has CDR1 SGHAT and CDR2 FQNNGV.

This rearrangement joins TRBV4-1 to TRBJ1-5, with 10 bases matching TRBD1. The CDR3 consists of 17 residues. V lost 2 bases to trimming and J lost 0 bases; unmatched junction nucleotides: 4. Germline V CDR1 and CDR2: MGHRA, YSYEKL. The CDR3 sequence is CASSQRQGANSNQPQHF. DNA for the CDR3: TGCGCCAGCAGCCAAAGACAGGGGGCGAATAGCAATCAGCCCCAGCATTTT.

This clone is a singleton in its sample. The genes are TRBV7-2 and TRBJ2-5, with D perhaps being TRBD1 or TRBD2 (6 bases each). The better agreement between TRBJ2-7 and the DNA end casts doubt on the J call. CDR3 length: 16 residues. In germline, CDR1 is SGHTA, CDR2 FQGNSA. The CDR3 spells CASSLGRWGASYEQYF. CDR3 in DNA: TGTGCCAGCAGCTTAGGCCGGTGGGGGGCCAGCTACGAGCAGTACTTC.

The CDR3 region has the DNA TGCGCCAGCAGCCAAACGGGACTAGTTAGCGAGCAGTACTTC. Translating it yields CASSQTGLVSEQYF. J is TRBJ2-7 and V is TRBV4-3; 8 bases match TRBD2. The trim removed 2 bases at V and 6 bases at J, leaving 6 bases unmatched. This CDR3 comprises 14 residues. Germline V lookup: CDR1 LGHNA, CDR2 YSLEER.

V is TRBV29-1 and J is TRBJ2-1, with D perhaps given as TRBD1 or TRBD2 (5 bases each). Per germline, CDR1 SQVTM and CDR2 ANQGSEA. The CDR3 loop spans 15 amino acids. The V end lost 4 bases, the J end lost 2 bases, and 15 bases lay between the germline ends. The CDR3 bases are TGCAGCGTTGCTCTTAGGGGACGACCCTACAATGAGCAGTTCTTC. As protein: CSVALRGRPYNEQFF.

Worth noting for this clone: Germline and junction disagree at one end, which may indicate a read error. Within the sample, other DNA sequences also encode this same CDR3. The chain recombines TRBV10-3 with TRBJ1-4, with TRBD1 matching over 8 bases. CDR1 ENHRY and CDR2 SYGVKD come from the germline V gene. This CDR3 region has 16 residues. CDR3 loop: CAISESGTGGDEKLFF. CDR3 bases: TGTGCCATCAGTGAGTCAGGAACAGGGGGGGATGAAAAGCTGTTTTTT.

J is TRBJ1-2 and V is TRBV28, with a possible D match to TRBD1 (5 bases). Trimming took off 5 bases at V and 4 bases at J, with 17 bases between the two ends. The CDR3 has 15 amino acids. Germline V gene sequence: CDR1 MDHEN, CDR2 SYDVKM. CDR3 nucleotide sequence: TGTGCCAGCAGTCCCCGGCGGCAGGGTCTCTATGGCTACACCTTC. Its protein product is CASSPRRQGLYGYTF.

The chain couples TRBV6-1 to TRBJ1-4; TRBD1 is a possible D gene (5 bases). Deletions cut 6 bases from V and 0 bases from J, with 8 bases between. Germline V gives CDR1 MNHNS, CDR2 SASEGT. The CDR3 is 14 amino acids. CDR3 sequence reads: CASRLQATNEKLFF. The CDR3 DNA reads as TGTGCCAGCAGACTACAGGCAACTAATGAAAAACTGTTTTTT.

For this clone: Given a far larger clone just one base away, this is likely a sequencing read error. The chain carries TRBV4-2 and TRBJ2-2; 8 bases are shared with TRBD2. Per the germline V gene, CDR1 is LGHNA and CDR2 is YNFKEQ. CDR3 length equals 16 residues. The CDR3 nucleotides are TGTGTCAGCAGCCGCAGCGGGAGAGAGGACACCGGGGAGCTGTTTTTT. Amino acids: CVSSRSGREDTGELFF.

The chain couples TRBV2 to TRBJ2-7, with D unclear. The germline V and J ends were trimmed by 7 bases and 9 bases, with 16 bases remaining between them. This CDR3 contains 12 residues. In germline, CDR1 is SNHLY, CDR2 FYNNEI. This CDR3 is CASTRDTSGQYF. The CDR3 DNA follows: TGTGCCAGCACCCGAGACACCTCGGGGCAGTACTTC. The entire variable domain, with the rest obtained from reference TRBV2 and TRBJ2-7, is as follows: EPEVTQTPSHQVTQMGQEVILRCVPISNHLYFYWYRQILGQKVEFLVSFYNNEISEKSEIFDDQFSVERPDGSNFTLKIRSTKLEDSAMYFCASTRDTSGQYFGPGTRLTVT.

V is TRBV7-8 and J is TRBJ2-1; 12 bases are shared with TRBD2. J was trimmed by 4 bases and V by 5 bases; bases with no gene match: 6. CDR1 is SGHVS, CDR2 FQNEAQ, per germline. The length of the CDR3 is 16 residues. CDR3 coding DNA: TGTGCCAGCAGCCCCACTAGCGGGAGGACGTACAATGAGCAGTTCTTC. Amino acid sequence: CASSPTSGRTYNEQFF. Filled out from reference TRBV7-8 and TRBJ2-1, the complete variable domain reads GAGVSQSPRYKVAKRGQDVALRCDPISGHVSLFWYQQALGQGPEFLTYFQNEAQLDKSGLPSDRFFAERPEGSVSTLKIQRTQQEDSAVYLCASSPTSGRTYNEQFFGPGTRLTVL.

The rearrangement links TRBV19 to TRBJ2-5; tentative D call: TRBD1 (6 bases). The CDR3 has 15 amino acids. Germline V gene lookup returns CDR1 LNHDA and CDR2 SQIVND (reference sequence). V was clipped by 11 bases and J by 2 bases, with 21 bases between them. CDR3 DNA: TGTGCCTCTAACGCCCAAGGGGGTTGGCAAGAGACCCAGTACTTC. Translated, it gives CASNAQGGWQETQYF.

This clone has at least ten counts. This chain joins TRBV18 and TRBJ1-1, with 8 bases identical to TRBD1. The CDR3 is 16 amino acids. The V gene end was trimmed by 6 bases and the J gene end by 3 bases; junction bases not matched to a gene: 12. The V gene's germline CDR1 is KGHSH and CDR2 LQKENI. CDR3 DNA: TGTGCCAGCTCGCAGGGGGCTGGGTTAGATTACACTGAAGCTTTCTTT. Translated: CASSQGAGLDYTEAFF. Filled out from reference TRBV18 and TRBJ1-1, the complete variable domain reads NAGVMQNPRHLVRRRGQEARLRCSPMKGHSHVYWYRQLPEEGLKFMVYLQKENIIDESGMPKERFSAEFPKEGPSILRIQQVVRGDSAAYFCASSQGAGLDYTEAFFGQGTRLTVV.

This chain's CDR3 is CASSRAGTDYGYTF. CDR3 DNA sequence: TGTGCCAGCAGCCGGGCTGGGACAGACTATGGCTACACCTTC. The chain has TRBV7-9 and TRBJ1-2; 7 nucleotides agree with TRBD1. Germline CDR1 SEHNR, CDR2 FQNEAQ (reference sequence). The trim removed 5 bases at V and 3 bases at J, leaving 6 bases unmatched. The CDR3 has 14 amino acids.

Only a few counts were recorded for this clone. The V call is TRBV27, the J call TRBJ2-5; TRBD2 matches at 12 bases. The assigned J gene may be wrong: the sequence end matches TRBJ2-7 better. This CDR3 has 19 residues. Germline CDR1 reads MNHEY; CDR2 reads SMNVEV (reference sequence). For the CDR3, the DNA is TGTGCCAGCAGCCCCTCCGAGACTAGCGGGAGTCCCTTCTCCTACGAGCAGTACTTC. Protein sequence: CASSPSETSGSPFSYEQYF.

The chain has TRBV2 and TRBJ1-5, with 10 bases lining up with TRBD1. The germline CDR1 and CDR2 sequences are SNHLY and FYNNEI. The CDR3 runs to 15 residues. J gave up 5 bases and V 3 bases, and 4 bases lay outside the gene matches. This chain's CDR3 is CASSEGQGPYQPQHF. CDR3 DNA sequence: TGTGCCAGCAGTGAGGGACAGGGGCCTTATCAGCCCCAGCATTTT.

This clone showed up just a few times. This chain uses TRBV27 with TRBJ2-1; D not resolved. Germline assignment: CDR1 MNHEY and CDR2 SMNVEV (reference sequence). This CDR3 comprises 13 residues. V lost 2 bases to trimming and J lost 6 bases, with 8 bases between them. DNA of the CDR3: TGTGCCAGCAGTTTAAGTTCCCTCAATGAGCAGTTCTTC. This codes for CASSLSSLNEQFF.

This chain links TRBV5-3 with TRBJ2-1; D gene ambiguous. TRBV5-3 is flagged as an ORF with uncertain function. CDR3 length: 8 amino acids. Between the trimmed V and J ends, which lost 4 bases and 11 bases, there was a span of 1 base. The CDR3 spells CARSKQFF. The CDR3 bases are TGTGCCAGAAGCAAGCAGTTCTTC.

The CDR3 coding sequence is TGTGCCAGCAGTGAAGTATGGCTAGCGGGAGTTGAGCAGTTCTTC. It yields the protein CASSEVWLAGVEQFF. The chain is built from TRBV6-1 and TRBJ2-1, with 10 bases identical to TRBD2. Looked up from germline, CDR1 is MNHNS and CDR2 is SASEGT. The trim removed 1 base at V and 9 bases at J, leaving 6 bases unmatched. CDR3 length: 15 residues.

The chain employs TRBV5-1 and TRBJ2-5; D is possibly TRBD2 (6 bases). Germline values: CDR1 SGHRS, CDR2 YFSETQ. The germline V and J ends were trimmed by 4 bases and 1 base, with 14 bases remaining between them. The CDR3 spans 15 residues. The CDR3 DNA reads TGCGCCAGCAGCCCCTCCGGGAGCCTCCAAGAGACCCAGTACTTC. Protein product: CASSPSGSLQETQYF.

The chain has TRBV19 and TRBJ2-3; 11 bases agree with TRBD2. The CDR3 extends over 16 amino acids. After removal of 7 bases from V and 4 bases from J, the junction contained 10 bases not matched to a gene. The germline CDR1 and CDR2 sequences are LNHDA and SQIVND (reference sequence). In DNA, the CDR3 is TGTGCCAGTACCAGACTAGCGGGATTTTTGCCAGATACGCAGTATTTT. It yields the protein CASTRLAGFLPDTQYF.

This chain connects TRBV19 to TRBJ1-1, with D possibly matching TRBD1 (6 bases). CDR1 and CDR2 from the germline V gene are LNHDA and SQIVND (reference sequence). With 6 bases removed from V and 4 bases from J, the gap between germline ends came to 18 bases. This CDR3 is 15 amino acids long. The CDR3 DNA sequence: TGTGCCAGTAGCATCGGGGGGCGCAAGGGCACTGAAGCTTTCTTT. Translated: CASSIGGRKGTEAFF.

The rearrangement links TRBV27 to TRBJ2-2, with TRBD1 matching 9 bases. The junction had 6 bases not matched to a gene; V was cut back by 6 bases and J by 7 bases. CDR3 size: 14 residues. Germline CDR1 MNHEY, CDR2 SMNVEV (reference sequence). CDR3 protein: CASSRQGVIGELFF. The CDR3 nucleotides are TGTGCCAGCAGCCGACAGGGGGTTATCGGGGAGCTGTTTTTT.